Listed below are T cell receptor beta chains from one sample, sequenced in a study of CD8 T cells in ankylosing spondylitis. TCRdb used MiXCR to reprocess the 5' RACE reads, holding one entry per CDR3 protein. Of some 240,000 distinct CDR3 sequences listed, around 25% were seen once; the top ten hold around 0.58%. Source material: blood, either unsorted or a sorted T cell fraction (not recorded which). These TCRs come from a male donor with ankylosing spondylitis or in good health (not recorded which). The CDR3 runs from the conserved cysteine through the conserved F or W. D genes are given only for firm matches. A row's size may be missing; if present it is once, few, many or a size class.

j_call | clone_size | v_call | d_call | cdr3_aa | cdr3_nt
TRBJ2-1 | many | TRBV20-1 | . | CSARTPYSYNEQFF | TGCAGTGCACGTACACCTTACTCCTACAATGAGCAGTTCTTC
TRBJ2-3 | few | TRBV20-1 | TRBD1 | CSASRGLRTDTQYF | TGCAGTGCTTCCAGGGGGCTTAGGACAGATACGCAGTATTTT
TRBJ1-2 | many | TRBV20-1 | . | CSARSRFGLGYGYTF | TGCAGTGCTAGATCCCGTTTCGGGTTGGGCTATGGCTACACCTTC
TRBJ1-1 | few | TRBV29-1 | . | CSVKGKLATEAFF | TGCAGCGTTAAAGGGAAGTTGGCCACTGAAGCTTTCTTT
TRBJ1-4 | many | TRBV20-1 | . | CSAEGRTEKLFF | TGCAGTGCTGAGGGAAGGACTGAAAAACTGTTTTTT
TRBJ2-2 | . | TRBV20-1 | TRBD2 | CSAPDGGTTTGELFF | TGCAGTGCTCCGGACGGGGGGACGACGACCGGGGAGCTGTTTTTT
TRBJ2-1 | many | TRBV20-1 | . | CSARRWRGDNEQFF | TGCAGTGCTAGACGGTGGCGGGGCGACAATGAGCAGTTCTTC
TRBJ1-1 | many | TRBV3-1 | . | CASSPRTENTEAFF | TGTGCCAGCAGCCCGAGGACAGAGAACACTGAAGCTTTCTTT
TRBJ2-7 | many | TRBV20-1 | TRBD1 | CSAPLLQGSSYEQYF | TGCAGTGCCCCCCTGCTACAGGGGAGCTCCTACGAGCAGTACTTC
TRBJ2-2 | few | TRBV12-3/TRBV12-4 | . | CASRKVGGELFF | TGTGCCAGCAGGAAGGTGGGCGGGGAGCTGTTTTTT
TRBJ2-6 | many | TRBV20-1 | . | CSATQGSGANVLTF | TGCAGTGCTACACAGGGATCTGGGGCCAACGTCCTGACTTTC
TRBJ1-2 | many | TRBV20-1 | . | CSARNRRTYGYTF | TGCAGTGCTAGAAACAGGCGAACCTATGGCTACACCTTC
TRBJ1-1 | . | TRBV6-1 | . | CASSRTRTGGAEAFF | TGTGCCAGCAGTCGGACCAGGACTGGAGGCGCTGAAGCTTTCTTT
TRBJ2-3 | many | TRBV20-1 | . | CSARFRGVGTDTQYF | TGCAGTGCTAGGTTCCGCGGGGTTGGGACAGATACGCAGTATTTT
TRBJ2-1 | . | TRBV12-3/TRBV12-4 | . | CASSLPQQGADNEQFF | TGTGCCAGCAGCTTACCTCAACAGGGTGCTGATAATGAGCAGTTCTTC
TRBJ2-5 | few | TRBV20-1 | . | CSAPRSGRQETQYF | TGCAGTGCTCCCCGATCGGGGAGGCAAGAGACCCAGTACTTC
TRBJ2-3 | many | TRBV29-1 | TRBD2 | CSAPPGGTTDTQYF | TGCAGCGCCCCACCCGGGGGGACCACAGATACGCAGTATTTT
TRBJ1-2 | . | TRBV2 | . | CASRLDLYGYTF | TGTGCCAGCAGGCTGGACCTTTATGGCTACACCTTC
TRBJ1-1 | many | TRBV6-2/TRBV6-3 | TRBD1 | CASRTDRDLTAFF | TGTGCCAGCAGAACGGACAGGGACCTCACGGCTTTCTTT
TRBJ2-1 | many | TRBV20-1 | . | CSAREGRGARGEQFF | TGCAGTGCTAGAGAAGGGCGGGGAGCCAGGGGTGAGCAGTTCTTC
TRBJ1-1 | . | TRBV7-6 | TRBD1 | CASSDSVGTAEAFF | TGTGCCAGCAGCGACTCAGTGGGGACAGCTGAAGCTTTCTTT
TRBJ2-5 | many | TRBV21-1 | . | CASSKTQTGVAETQYF | TGTGCCAGCAGCAAGACTCAGACAGGGGTGGCGGAGACCCAGTACTTC
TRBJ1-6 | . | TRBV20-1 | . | CSASRGNSPLHF | TGCAGTGCTAGTAGAGGAAATTCACCCCTCCACTTT
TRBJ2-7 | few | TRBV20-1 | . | CSARGPNWSYEQYF | TGCAGTGCTCGGGGCCCAAACTGGTCCTACGAGCAGTACTTC
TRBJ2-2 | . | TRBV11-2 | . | CASSSIGQRRSGELFF | TGTGCCAGCAGCTCGATAGGACAAAGAAGGTCCGGGGAGCTGTTTTTT
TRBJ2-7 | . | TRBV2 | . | CASSVFQLYEQYF | TGTGCCAGCAGTGTGTTCCAGCTCTACGAGCAGTACTTC
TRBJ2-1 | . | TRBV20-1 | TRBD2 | CSASGAGAYNEQFF | TGCAGTGCTAGTGGAGCGGGGGCTTACAATGAGCAGTTCTTC
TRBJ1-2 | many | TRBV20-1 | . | CSAPTRVTGDYGYTF | TGCAGTGCTCCCACGAGGGTCACAGGAGACTATGGCTACACCTTC
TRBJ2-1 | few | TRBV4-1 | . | CASSRYPGINEQFF | TGCGCCAGCAGCCGCTATCCCGGAATCAATGAGCAGTTCTTC
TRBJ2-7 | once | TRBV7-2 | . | CASSYPRGHSTYEQYF | TGTGCCAGCAGCTACCCCCGGGGCCACAGTACCTACGAGCAGTACTTC
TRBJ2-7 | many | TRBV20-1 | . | CSASTGHEQYF | TGCAGTGCTAGTACAGGGCACGAGCAGTACTTC
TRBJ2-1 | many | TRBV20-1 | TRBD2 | CSATGTSGGHNEQFF | TGCAGTGCAACCGGGACTAGCGGGGGACACAATGAGCAGTTCTTC
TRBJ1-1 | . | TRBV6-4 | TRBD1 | CASRIDRDRVRTEAFF | TGTGCCAGCAGAATAGACAGGGATCGGGTCCGCACTGAAGCTTTCTTT
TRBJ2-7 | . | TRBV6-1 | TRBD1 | CASSPEGQGSYEQYF | TGTGCCAGCAGCCCCGAGGGACAGGGTTCCTACGAGCAGTACTTC
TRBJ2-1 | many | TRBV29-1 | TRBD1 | CSVGKTGGNEQFF | TGCAGCGTTGGAAAGACAGGGGGCAATGAGCAGTTCTTC
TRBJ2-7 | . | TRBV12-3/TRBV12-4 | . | CASSFRDGRYEQYF | TGTGCCAGCAGTTTTCGGGACGGCAGATACGAGCAGTACTTC
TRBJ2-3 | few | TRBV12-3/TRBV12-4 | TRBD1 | CASSWGQGVDTQYF | TGTGCCAGCAGTTGGGGACAGGGAGTAGATACGCAGTATTTT
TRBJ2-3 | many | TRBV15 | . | CATSRDPTSQSTDTQYF | TGTGCCACCAGCAGAGATCCTACTAGCCAAAGCACAGATACGCAGTATTTT
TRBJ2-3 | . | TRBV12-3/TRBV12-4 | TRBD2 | CTSSSEGTIWASTDTQYF | TGTACCAGCAGTTCCGAAGGGACTATTTGGGCTAGCACAGATACGCAGTATTTT
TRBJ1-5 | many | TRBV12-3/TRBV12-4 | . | CASSFGNQPQHF | TGTGCCAGCAGTTTCGGCAATCAGCCCCAGCATTTT
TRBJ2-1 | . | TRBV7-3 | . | CASSLTDSSYNEQFF | TGTGCCAGCAGCTTAACCGACAGCTCCTACAATGAGCAGTTCTTC
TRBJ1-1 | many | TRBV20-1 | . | CSARVGGGTEAFF | TGCAGTGCTAGAGTGGGGGGGGGCACTGAAGCTTTCTTT
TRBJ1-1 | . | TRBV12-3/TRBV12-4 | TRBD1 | CASSQGAAFF | TGTGCCAGCAGTCAGGGGGCGGCTTTCTTT
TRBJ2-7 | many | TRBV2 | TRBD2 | CASSVLAGGNEQYF | TGTGCCAGCAGTGTTCTAGCGGGGGGTAACGAGCAGTACTTC
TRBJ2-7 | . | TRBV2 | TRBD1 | CASSDRTGTGYEQYF | TGTGCCAGCAGTGACAGGACAGGGACGGGGTACGAGCAGTACTTC
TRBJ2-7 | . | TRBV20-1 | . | CSARGDSKYEQYF | TGCAGTGCTAGAGGCGACAGCAAATACGAGCAGTACTTC
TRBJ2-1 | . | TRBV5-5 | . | CASSQRLVSNEQFF | TGTGCCAGCAGCCAAAGACTGGTCTCGAATGAGCAGTTCTTC